The following is a T cell receptor (beta chain) sequence with its context. Other nucleotide sequences in the sample specify the same CDR3. This record comes from a study of OX40 agonist ivuxolimab in advanced cancers. Some clones are missing from TCRdb's copy, which holds only in-frame ones; the method was immunoSEQ multiplex PCR. The sample has around 53,000 clones, about 88% seen once. The germline V gene encodes CDR1 SGHRS and CDR2 YFSETQ. V gave up 0 bases and J gave up 4 bases, with 13 bases separating them. The length of the CDR3 is 16 residues. The receptor was derived from an adult with an advanced solid tumor such as melanoma, head and neck, liver or kidney cancer. This chain connects TRBV5-1 to TRBJ2-2, with a weak D call TRBD1 (7 bases). Material: CD4+ or CD8+ T cells sorted from blood, obtained in a trial of the OX40 agonist ivuxolimab. The CDR3 DNA sequence: TGCGCCAGCAGCTTGGGTGGAGGGGGCGGCACCGGGGAGCTGTTTTTT. It is translated as CASSLGGGGGTGELFF.